The rows below give T cell receptor beta chains drawn from one sample of a study of spatial heterogeneity in lung cancer. Each CDR3 protein gets one entry after TCRdb re-called the 5' RACE reads with MiXCR. The sample has about 7,000 distinct CDR3 sequences; 6.5% to 8.5% are singletons. The starting material was PBMCs, obtained at surgery. The receptors were gathered from a male donor with early-stage non-small cell lung cancer. CDR3s include the opening cysteine and the closing phenylalanine or tryptophan. The order of the fields is V gene, J gene, CDR3 protein.

V: TRBV11-2; J: TRBJ2-5; CDR3: CASSLDKSETQYF
V: TRBV24-1; J: TRBJ2-7; CDR3: CATSSPGLAGSYEQYF
V: TRBV18; J: TRBJ1-5; CDR3: CASSPDRDQPQHF
V: TRBV28; J: TRBJ1-2; CDR3: CASSSRLTGYTF
V: TRBV6-1; J: TRBJ1-1; CDR3: CASDWTATDEAFF
V: TRBV5-1; J: TRBJ2-2; CDR3: CASSLPGTNTGELFF
V: TRBV28; J: TRBJ1-4; CDR3: CASSDRGRTNEKLFF
V: TRBV28; J: TRBJ1-2; CDR3: CATGGQGTSYGYTF
V: TRBV29-1; J: TRBJ1-4; CDR3: CSVRDDRQTTNEKLFF
V: TRBV28; J: TRBJ1-1; CDR3: CASRVFNTEAFF
V: TRBV6-5; J: TRBJ2-3; CDR3: CASNAHTSGGTQYF
V: TRBV5-6; J: TRBJ2-1; CDR3: CASSLREHFSYNEQFF
V: TRBV29-1; J: TRBJ2-7; CDR3: CSVEPRSHGVEQYF
V: TRBV20-1; J: TRBJ1-5; CDR3: CSAKRGGRTRFNQPQHF
V: TRBV2; J: TRBJ1-2; CDR3: CASSETGTDYGYTF
V: TRBV19; J: TRBJ1-5; CDR3: CASSMGREGGQPQHF
V: TRBV5-1; J: TRBJ1-6; CDR3: CASRTTGNGNSPLHF
V: TRBV5-6; J: TRBJ2-2; CDR3: CASSLWGLNTGELFF
V: TRBV7-9; J: TRBJ1-4; CDR3: CASSSAGAANEKLFF
V: TRBV9; J: TRBJ2-3; CDR3: CASSVEAAGDTQYF
V: TRBV4-1; J: TRBJ2-5; CDR3: CASSQDSTGAQETQYF
V: TRBV6-5; J: TRBJ2-3; CDR3: CASSSQLAGLDTQYF
V: TRBV3-1; J: TRBJ1-5; CDR3: CASSADAEQPQHF
V: TRBV6-2/TRBV6-3; J: TRBJ2-7; CDR3: CASSYSLLADWGEQYF
V: TRBV5-1; J: TRBJ2-7; CDR3: CASSLAGTGAPLDEEQYF
V: TRBV7-9; J: TRBJ2-7; CDR3: CASSDTSGDSYEQYF
V: TRBV5-6; J: TRBJ2-5; CDR3: CASSPEGFKETQYF
V: TRBV9; J: TRBJ2-2; CDR3: CASSLHPTGELFF
V: TRBV7-2; J: TRBJ2-1; CDR3: CASSLIGRADEQFF
V: TRBV11-2; J: TRBJ2-3; CDR3: CASSSGGEMADTQYF
V: TRBV7-9; J: TRBJ2-5; CDR3: CASSLSSVRETQYF
V: TRBV5-1; J: TRBJ1-1; CDR3: CASTLGAEAFF
V: TRBV28; J: TRBJ2-5; CDR3: CASSLRDTFEQETQYF
V: TRBV12-3/TRBV12-4; J: TRBJ1-5; CDR3: CASSLLTMGQPQHF
V: TRBV28; J: TRBJ2-1; CDR3: CASSKQGINEQFF
V: TRBV7-2; J: TRBJ1-1; CDR3: CASSLDTNTEAFF
V: TRBV2; J: TRBJ1-6; CDR3: CASTREAGPTNSPLHF
V: TRBV14; J: TRBJ1-4; CDR3: CASSQVGAVREKLFF
V: TRBV7-2; J: TRBJ1-5; CDR3: CASSLAGGNNQPQHF
V: TRBV6-2/TRBV6-3; J: TRBJ1-1; CDR3: CASSYPDLKTEAFF
V: TRBV30; J: TRBJ2-5; CDR3: CAWSAMSQETQYF
V: TRBV28; J: TRBJ2-3; CDR3: CASSLMGTSTDTQYF
V: TRBV28; J: TRBJ1-1; CDR3: CASNIQGMSTEAFF
V: TRBV28; J: TRBJ1-5; CDR3: CASSLEVQPQHF
V: TRBV23-1; J: TRBJ2-7; CDR3: CASSRREAPKEQYF
V: TRBV28; J: TRBJ2-7; CDR3: CASSFPGTYEQYF
V: TRBV20-1; J: TRBJ2-3; CDR3: CSARGTSGSPDTQYF
V: TRBV5-1; J: TRBJ2-3; CDR3: CASSLALAGDTDTQYF